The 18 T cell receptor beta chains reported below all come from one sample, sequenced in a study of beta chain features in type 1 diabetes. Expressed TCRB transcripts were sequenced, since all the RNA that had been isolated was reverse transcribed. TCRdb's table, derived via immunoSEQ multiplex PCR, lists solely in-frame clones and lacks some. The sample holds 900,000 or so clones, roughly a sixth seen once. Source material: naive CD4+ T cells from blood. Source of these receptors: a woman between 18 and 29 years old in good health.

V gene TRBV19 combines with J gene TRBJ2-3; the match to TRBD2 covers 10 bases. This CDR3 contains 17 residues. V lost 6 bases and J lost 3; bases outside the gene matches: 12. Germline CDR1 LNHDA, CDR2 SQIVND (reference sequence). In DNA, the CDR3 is TGTGCCAGTAGGACATCGGCTAGCGGGAGTGGGACAGATACGCAGTATTTT. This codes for CASRTSASGSGTDTQYF.

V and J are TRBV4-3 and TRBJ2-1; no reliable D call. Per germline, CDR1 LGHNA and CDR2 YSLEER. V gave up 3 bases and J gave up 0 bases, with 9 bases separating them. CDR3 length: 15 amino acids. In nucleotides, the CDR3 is TGCGCCAGCAGCCAGTTTCGGAGCTCCTACAATGAGCAGTTCTTC. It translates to CASSQFRSSYNEQFF.

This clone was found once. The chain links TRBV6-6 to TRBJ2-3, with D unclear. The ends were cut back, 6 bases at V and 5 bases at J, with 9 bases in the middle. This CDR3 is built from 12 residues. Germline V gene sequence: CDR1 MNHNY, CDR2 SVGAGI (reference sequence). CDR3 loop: CASSFGGDTQYF. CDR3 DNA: TGTGCCAGCAGCTTCGGCGGAGATACGCAGTATTTT.

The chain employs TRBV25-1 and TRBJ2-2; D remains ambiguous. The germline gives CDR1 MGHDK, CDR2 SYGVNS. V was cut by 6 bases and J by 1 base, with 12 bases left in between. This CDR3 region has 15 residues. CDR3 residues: CASSRRLGNTGELFF. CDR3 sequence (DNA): TGTGCCAGCAGCCGACGGTTAGGGAACACCGGGGAGCTGTTTTTT.

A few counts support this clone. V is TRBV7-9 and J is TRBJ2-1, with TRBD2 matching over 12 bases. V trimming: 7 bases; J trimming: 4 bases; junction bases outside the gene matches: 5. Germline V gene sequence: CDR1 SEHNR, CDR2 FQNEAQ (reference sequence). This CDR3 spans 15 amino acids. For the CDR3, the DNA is TGTGCCAGCACCCAAGGACTAGCGGGGTACAATGAGCAGTTCTTC. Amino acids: CASTQGLAGYNEQFF.

CDR3 protein: CASSLGWAEGNIQYF. CDR3 DNA: TGTGCCAGCAGCTTGGGTTGGGCCGAGGGCAACATTCAGTACTTC. V usage is TRBV5-4 and J usage is TRBJ2-4; TRBD2 might be the D (5 bases). The germline CDR1 and CDR2 sequences are SGHNT and YYREEE (reference sequence). The CDR3 totals 15 residues. Trimming pared 0 bases from V and 7 bases from J, leaving 14 bases between. Full variable domain (rest looked up from reference TRBV5-4 and TRBJ2-4): ETGVTQSPTHLIKTRGQQVTLRCSSQSGHNTVSWYQQALGQGPQFIFQYYREEENGRGNFPPRFSGLQFPNYSSELNVNALELDDSALYLCASSLGWAEGNIQYFGAGTRLSVL.

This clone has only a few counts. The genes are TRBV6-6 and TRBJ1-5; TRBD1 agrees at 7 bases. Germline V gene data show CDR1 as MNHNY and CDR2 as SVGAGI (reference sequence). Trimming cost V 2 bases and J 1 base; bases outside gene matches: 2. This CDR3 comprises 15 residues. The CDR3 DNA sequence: TGTGCCAGCAGTTACACAGGGGCGAGCAATCAGCCCCAGCATTTT. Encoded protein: CASSYTGASNQPQHF.

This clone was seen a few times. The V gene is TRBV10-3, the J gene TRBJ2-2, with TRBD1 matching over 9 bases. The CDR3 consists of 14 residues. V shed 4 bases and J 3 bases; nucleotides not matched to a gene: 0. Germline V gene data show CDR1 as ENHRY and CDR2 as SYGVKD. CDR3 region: CAISGDRDTGELFF. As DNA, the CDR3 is TGTGCCATCAGTGGGGACAGGGACACCGGGGAGCTGTTTTTT.

The CDR3 loop is CASSRTNTGVGNYGYTF. CDR3 nucleotides: TGCGCCAGCAGCCGCACGAATACAGGGGTGGGGAACTATGGCTACACCTTC. V usage is TRBV5-1 and J usage is TRBJ1-2, with 7 bases identical to TRBD1. The J segment lost 2 bases and the V segment lost 4 bases, leaving 14 bases of the junction unmatched. CDR3 length: 17 residues. Germline lookup yields CDR1 SGHRS and CDR2 YFSETQ.

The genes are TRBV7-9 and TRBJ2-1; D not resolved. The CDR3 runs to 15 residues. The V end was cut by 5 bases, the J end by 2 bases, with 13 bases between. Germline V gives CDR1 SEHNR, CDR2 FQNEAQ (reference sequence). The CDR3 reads CASSAGVAPYNEQFF. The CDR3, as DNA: TGTGCCAGCAGCGCTGGAGTGGCCCCCTACAATGAGCAGTTCTTC.

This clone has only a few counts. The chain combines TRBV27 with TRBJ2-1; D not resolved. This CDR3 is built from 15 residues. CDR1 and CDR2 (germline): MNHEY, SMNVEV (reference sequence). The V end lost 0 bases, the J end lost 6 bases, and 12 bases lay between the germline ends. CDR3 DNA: TGTGCCAGCAGTTTATCTCAGCTTAGAAGCAATGAGCAGTTCTTC. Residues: CASSLSQLRSNEQFF.

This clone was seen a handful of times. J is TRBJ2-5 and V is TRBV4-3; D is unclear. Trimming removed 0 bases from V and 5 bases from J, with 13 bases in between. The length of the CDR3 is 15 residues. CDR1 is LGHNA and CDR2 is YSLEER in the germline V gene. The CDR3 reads CASSQERARRETQYF. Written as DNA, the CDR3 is TGCGCCAGCAGCCAAGAGCGTGCTAGAAGGGAGACCCAGTACTTC.

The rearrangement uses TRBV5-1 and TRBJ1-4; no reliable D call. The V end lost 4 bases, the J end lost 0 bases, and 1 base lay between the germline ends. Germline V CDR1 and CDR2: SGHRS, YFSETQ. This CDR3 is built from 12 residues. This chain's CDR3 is CASSTTNEKLFF. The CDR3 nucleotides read TGCGCCAGCAGCACAACTAATGAAAAACTGTTTTTT.

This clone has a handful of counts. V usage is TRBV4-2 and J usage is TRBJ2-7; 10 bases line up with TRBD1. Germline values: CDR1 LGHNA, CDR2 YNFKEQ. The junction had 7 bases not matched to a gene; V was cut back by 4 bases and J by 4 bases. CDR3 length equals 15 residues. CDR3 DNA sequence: TGTGCCAGCAGCCGGTCCGGGACAGGGGATTACGAGCAGTACTTC. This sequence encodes CASSRSGTGDYEQYF.

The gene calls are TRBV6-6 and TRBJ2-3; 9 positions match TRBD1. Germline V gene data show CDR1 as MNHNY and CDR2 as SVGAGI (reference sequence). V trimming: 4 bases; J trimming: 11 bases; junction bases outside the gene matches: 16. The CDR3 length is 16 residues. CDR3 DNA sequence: TGTGCCAGCAGTTCCGTCCCGGGACAGGGTGCGGGCGGGCAGTATTTT. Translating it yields CASSSVPGQGAGGQYF.

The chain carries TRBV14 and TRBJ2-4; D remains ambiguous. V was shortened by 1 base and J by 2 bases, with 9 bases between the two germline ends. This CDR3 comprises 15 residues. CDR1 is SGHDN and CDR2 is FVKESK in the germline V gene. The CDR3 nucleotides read TGTGCCAGCAGCCAAGTCTCAGACTCCAAAAACATTCAGTACTTC. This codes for CASSQVSDSKNIQYF.

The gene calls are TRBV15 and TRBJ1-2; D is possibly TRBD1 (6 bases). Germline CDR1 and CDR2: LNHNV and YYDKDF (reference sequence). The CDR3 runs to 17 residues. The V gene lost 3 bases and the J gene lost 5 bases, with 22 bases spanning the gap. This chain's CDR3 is CATSRGRTARGIYGYTF. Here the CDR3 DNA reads TGTGCCACCAGCAGGGGTCGGACAGCGAGGGGGATATATGGCTACACCTTC.

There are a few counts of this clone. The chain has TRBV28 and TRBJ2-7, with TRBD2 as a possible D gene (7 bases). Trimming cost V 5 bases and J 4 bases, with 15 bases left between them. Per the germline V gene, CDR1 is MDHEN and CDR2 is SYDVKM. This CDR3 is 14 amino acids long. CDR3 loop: CASSTFEGGYEQYF. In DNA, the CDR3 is TGTGCCAGCAGTACGTTTGAGGGGGGGTACGAGCAGTACTTC. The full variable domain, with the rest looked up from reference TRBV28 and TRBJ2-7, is DVKVTQSSRYLVKRTGEKVFLECVQDMDHENMFWYRQDPGLGLRLIYFSYDVKMKEKGDIPEGYSVSREKKERFSLILESASTNQTSMYLCASSTFEGGYEQYFGPGTRLTVT.